This is a list of T cell receptor beta chains from one sample in a study of T cell responses to AZD1222 COVID-19 vaccine. Produced via immunoSEQ multiplex PCR; TCRdb's table is partial and in-frame only. Among under 100,000 clones listed, around 92% were seen once. Source: peripheral blood, taken on day 0 of MenACWY control vaccination. The origin of the receptors is an adult in good health. CDR3s include the opening cysteine and the closing phenylalanine or tryptophan. Each record gives: clone size, V gene, D gene, J gene, CDR3 protein, CDR3 DNA. D genes are given only for firm matches. Not every row has a clone size; where given, it reads once, few, many or a size class.

size: NA; V: TRBV28; D: TRBD2; J: TRBJ2-1; CDR3: CASSLRPGLAKIF; DNA: TGTGCCAGCAGTTTGAGGCCGGGACTAGCTAAGATCTTC
size: NA; V: TRBV7-2; D: NA; J: TRBJ2-5; CDR3: CASSYVTGETQYF; DNA: TGTGCCAGCAGCTATGTTACGGGAGAGACCCAGTACTTC
size: NA; V: TRBV4-3; D: TRBD1; J: TRBJ1-4; CDR3: CASSQFRGATNEKLFF; DNA: TGCGCCAGCAGCCAATTCAGGGGGGCAACTAATGAAAAACTGTTTTTT
size: NA; V: TRBV7-2; D: TRBD1; J: TRBJ1-2; CDR3: CASSLGTGSYTF; DNA: TGTGCCAGCAGCTTAGGGACAGGGAGCTACACCTTC
size: once; V: TRBV5-4; D: TRBD2; J: TRBJ2-7; CDR3: CASSLPGLTDYEQYF; DNA: TGTGCCAGCAGCTTGCCGGGACTAACAGACTACGAGCAGTACTTC
size: NA; V: TRBV27; D: TRBD2; J: TRBJ2-2; CDR3: CASSHRQTSGRASTGELFF; DNA: TGTGCCAGCAGTCACAGACAGACTAGCGGGAGGGCGAGCACCGGGGAGCTGTTTTTT
size: NA; V: TRBV2; D: TRBD2; J: TRBJ2-7; CDR3: CASSDGASGRAAYEQYF; DNA: TGTGCCAGCAGTGACGGCGCTAGCGGGAGGGCCGCCTACGAGCAGTACTTC
size: few; V: TRBV10-3; D: NA; J: TRBJ1-1; CDR3: CAISEGGNTEAFF; DNA: TGTGCCATCTCCGAAGGGGGGAACACTGAAGCTTTCTTT
size: NA; V: TRBV25-1; D: NA; J: TRBJ2-2; CDR3: CASSSTGELFF; DNA: TGTGCCAGCAGTAGCACCGGGGAGCTGTTTTTT
size: NA; V: TRBV10-3; D: NA; J: TRBJ1-4; CDR3: CAISEPLEKLFF; DNA: TGTGCCATCAGTGAGCCCCTTGAAAAACTGTTTTTT
size: NA; V: TRBV6-1; D: NA; J: TRBJ1-2; CDR3: CASSEREYGYTF; DNA: TGTGCCAGCAGTGAAAGGGAGTATGGCTACACCTTC
size: NA; V: TRBV7-2; D: NA; J: TRBJ1-6; CDR3: CASSLVDQGPGSYNSPLHF; DNA: TGTGCCAGCAGCTTAGTCGACCAGGGTCCCGGCTCCTATAATTCACCCCTCCACTTT
size: NA; V: TRBV23-1; D: TRBD1; J: TRBJ2-5; CDR3: CASSQPGQLNQETQYF; DNA: TGCGCCAGCAGTCAACCGGGACAGCTAAACCAAGAGACCCAGTACTTC
size: NA; V: TRBV7-2; D: NA; J: TRBJ2-5; CDR3: CASSSQETQYF; DNA: TGTGCCAGCAGCTCCCAAGAGACCCAGTACTTC
size: once; V: TRBV5-4; D: NA; J: TRBJ2-2; CDR3: CASSFGRGTGELFF; DNA: TGTGCCAGCAGCTTTGGCAGGGGAACCGGGGAGCTGTTTTTT
size: NA; V: TRBV5-1; D: NA; J: TRBJ2-6; CDR3: CASSLGSSGANVLTF; DNA: TGCGCCAGCAGCCTGGGTAGCTCTGGGGCCAACGTCCTGACTTTC
size: NA; V: TRBV25-1; D: NA; J: TRBJ2-1; CDR3: CASSAPLPGPREQFF; DNA: TGTGCCAGCAGCGCGCCTTTACCGGGACCCAGAGAGCAGTTCTTC
size: NA; V: TRBV9; D: TRBD1; J: TRBJ2-3; CDR3: CASSVRDRGFLEDTQYF; DNA: TGTGCCAGCAGCGTACGGGACAGGGGGTTTTTGGAAGATACGCAGTATTTT
size: NA; V: TRBV7-9; D: NA; J: TRBJ2-4; CDR3: CASSPGYRGIQYF; DNA: TGTGCCAGCAGCCCGGGATACCGGGGCATTCAGTACTTC
size: NA; V: TRBV4-3; D: TRBD1; J: TRBJ1-4; CDR3: CASSQDRGLGEKLFF; DNA: TGCGCCAGCAGCCAGGACAGGGGGCTTGGTGAAAAACTGTTTTTT
size: NA; V: TRBV19; D: TRBD2; J: TRBJ2-1; CDR3: CASSTSRWTSEPEQFF; DNA: TGTGCCAGTAGTACTTCACGTTGGACTAGCGAGCCAGAGCAGTTCTTC
size: NA; V: TRBV5-1; D: NA; J: TRBJ2-7; CDR3: CASSRDKGGQYF; DNA: TGCGCCAGCAGCAGAGACAAAGGGGGGCAGTACTTC
size: once; V: TRBV2; D: NA; J: TRBJ1-5; CDR3: CASSDRDGQPQHF; DNA: TGTGCCAGCAGTGACAGGGATGGTCAGCCCCAGCATTTT
size: NA; V: TRBV5-5; D: NA; J: TRBJ1-6; CDR3: CASIPVGGLSYNSPLHF; DNA: TGTGCCAGCATCCCGGTCGGGGGGCTCTCCTATAATTCACCCCTCCACTTT
size: once; V: TRBV9; D: NA; J: TRBJ1-1; CDR3: CASQPGALTNTEAFF; DNA: TGTGCCAGCCAACCGGGGGCCCTTACGAACACTGAAGCTTTCTTT
size: once; V: TRBV12-3/TRBV12-4; D: NA; J: TRBJ2-7; CDR3: CASSFAYEQYF; DNA: TGTGCCAGCAGTTTCGCCTACGAGCAGTACTTC
size: once; V: TRBV7-6; D: NA; J: TRBJ2-6; CDR3: CASSTGNSGANVLTF; DNA: TGTGCCAGCAGTACAGGGAACTCTGGGGCCAACGTCCTGACTTTC
size: NA; V: TRBV19; D: NA; J: TRBJ1-4; CDR3: CASSIGRDNEKLFF; DNA: TGTGCCAGTAGTATCGGGCGGGATAATGAAAAACTGTTTTTT
size: once; V: TRBV29-1; D: NA; J: TRBJ2-7; CDR3: CSAEVRGPSYEQYF; DNA: TGCAGCGCTGAGGTGCGAGGCCCTTCCTACGAGCAGTACTTC
size: NA; V: TRBV7-2; D: TRBD1; J: TRBJ2-5; CDR3: CASSLTGRRETQYF; DNA: TGTGCCAGCAGCTTGACAGGGCGTCGAGAGACCCAGTACTTC
size: NA; V: TRBV20-1; D: NA; J: TRBJ2-1; CDR3: CSAGLLNGQFF; DNA: TGCAGTGCTGGACTTTTGAACGGGCAGTTCTTC
size: NA; V: TRBV15; D: TRBD1; J: TRBJ1-2; CDR3: CATSSQRRGNWNYGYTF; DNA: TGTGCCACCAGCAGCCAACGCAGGGGGAATTGGAACTATGGCTACACCTTC
size: NA; V: TRBV9; D: TRBD1; J: TRBJ2-3; CDR3: CASSPRGQGPDTQYF; DNA: TGTGCCAGCAGCCCCAGGGGGCAGGGCCCAGATACGCAGTATTTT
size: once; V: TRBV25-1; D: NA; J: TRBJ2-7; CDR3: CASSEPGGEQYF; DNA: TGTGCCAGCAGTGAGCCAGGCGGCGAGCAGTACTTC
size: NA; V: TRBV30; D: NA; J: TRBJ2-4; CDR3: CAWGPLTKNIQYF; DNA: TGTGCCTGGGGTCCCCTGACCAAAAACATTCAGTACTTC
size: NA; V: TRBV7-2; D: NA; J: TRBJ2-1; CDR3: CASSFGVGNNEQFF; DNA: TGTGCCAGCAGCTTCGGAGTAGGAAACAATGAGCAGTTCTTC
size: NA; V: TRBV28; D: NA; J: TRBJ2-7; CDR3: CASSPPPLSGEQYF; DNA: TGTGCCAGCAGTCCTCCGCCTCTTTCCGGAGAGCAGTACTTC
size: NA; V: TRBV7-9; D: NA; J: TRBJ1-1; CDR3: CASSFSSRVLVEAFF; DNA: TGTGCCAGCAGCTTCTCGTCCAGGGTGTTGGTTGAAGCTTTCTTT
size: NA; V: TRBV7-3; D: NA; J: TRBJ2-2; CDR3: CASSPGNTGELFF; DNA: TGTGCCAGCAGCCCAGGGAACACCGGGGAGCTGTTTTTT
size: NA; V: TRBV28; D: NA; J: TRBJ2-7; CDR3: CASALGKYEQYF; DNA: TGTGCCAGCGCCCTAGGGAAATACGAGCAGTACTTC
size: NA; V: TRBV24-1; D: NA; J: TRBJ2-3; CDR3: CATSEAPPSPDTQYF; DNA: TGTGCCACCAGTGAAGCTCCTCCCAGCCCAGATACGCAGTATTTT
size: NA; V: TRBV6-5; D: TRBD2; J: TRBJ2-7; CDR3: CASSYASLTSGGEQYF; DNA: TGTGCCAGCAGTTACGCCTCCCTAACTAGCGGGGGAGAGCAGTACTTC
size: NA; V: TRBV29-1; D: TRBD1; J: TRBJ2-1; CDR3: CSSRGQGFYNEQFF; DNA: TGCAGCTCCCGGGGACAGGGCTTCTACAATGAGCAGTTCTTC
size: NA; V: TRBV6-1; D: NA; J: TRBJ1-2; CDR3: CASSEVGLSNYGYTF; DNA: TGTGCCAGCAGTGAAGTTGGACTATCTAACTATGGCTACACCTTC
size: NA; V: TRBV28; D: TRBD1; J: TRBJ1-6; CDR3: CASSLAGGPLDSPLHF; DNA: TGTGCCAGCAGTTTGGCAGGGGGGCCGTTGGATTCACCCCTCCACTTT
size: NA; V: TRBV7-6; D: NA; J: TRBJ1-4; CDR3: CASSLTGEKLFF; DNA: TGTGCCAGCAGCTTAACGGGGGAAAAACTGTTTTTT
size: NA; V: TRBV5-1; D: NA; J: TRBJ2-6; CDR3: CASSLGGLGAGANVLTF; DNA: TGCGCCAGCAGCTTGGGTGGTCTCGGAGCTGGGGCCAACGTCCTGACTTTC
size: NA; V: TRBV7-2; D: NA; J: TRBJ2-7; CDR3: CASSLILNSYEQYF; DNA: TGTGCCAGCAGCTTAATACTCAATTCCTACGAGCAGTACTTC
size: NA; V: TRBV5-6; D: NA; J: TRBJ2-1; CDR3: CASSPKTGLGTNEQFF; DNA: TGTGCCAGCAGCCCAAAAACAGGGTTGGGTACCAATGAGCAGTTCTTC
size: NA; V: TRBV6-2/TRBV6-3; D: TRBD2; J: TRBJ2-5; CDR3: CASSSRGSGGRETQYF; DNA: TGTGCCAGCAGTTCCCGGGGGTCGGGGGGGCGTGAGACCCAGTACTTC
size: few; V: TRBV19; D: NA; J: TRBJ1-5; CDR3: CASSFPRGYSNQPQHF; DNA: TGTGCCAGTAGTTTCCCCCGCGGATATAGCAATCAGCCCCAGCATTTT
size: NA; V: TRBV7-9; D: NA; J: TRBJ2-2; CDR3: CASTKEGGHIGELFF; DNA: TGTGCCAGCACCAAGGAGGGAGGTCATATCGGGGAGCTGTTTTTT
size: NA; V: TRBV5-1; D: TRBD1; J: TRBJ1-4; CDR3: CASSEEGQGAGNEKLFF; DNA: TGCGCCAGCAGCGAGGAGGGACAGGGGGCGGGGAATGAAAAACTGTTTTTT